This is a list of T cell receptor beta chains from one sample in a study of CD8 T cells in ankylosing spondylitis. TCRdb redid the calling of the 5' RACE reads with MiXCR, one entry per CDR3 protein. The repertoire includes roughly 440,000 distinct CDR3 sequences, approximately 17% of them detected once, and 0.95% to 1.1% sits in the top ten. The sample consisted of blood, either unsorted or a sorted T cell fraction (not recorded which). The receptors were sampled from a male donor with ankylosing spondylitis. The CDR3 runs from the conserved cysteine through the conserved F or W.

J | V | CDR3
TRBJ2-3 | TRBV10-3 | CAISSGLTDTQYF
TRBJ2-7 | TRBV7-9 | CASSGWSSYEQYF
TRBJ2-3 | TRBV20-1 | CSAQAAGGTDTQYF
TRBJ2-5 | TRBV5-4 | CASSPVPRGGRAQETQYF
TRBJ1-1 | TRBV29-1 | CSVERVANTEAFF
TRBJ1-2 | TRBV7-2 | CASSLERTYNYGYTF
TRBJ1-5 | TRBV7-9 | CASSLEGGMQPQHF
TRBJ2-3 | TRBV7-9 | CASSTGSGGFSTDTQYF
TRBJ2-3 | TRBV7-3 | CASSLNGRSTDTQYF
TRBJ1-2 | TRBV19 | CASSTTGSTNYGYTF
TRBJ2-3 | TRBV7-3 | CASSIDRSTDTQYF
TRBJ2-3 | TRBV18 | CASSGLASSTDTQYF
TRBJ2-7 | TRBV3-1 | CASSRRSSYEQYF
TRBJ1-2 | TRBV24-1 | CATSPTGVSYGYTF
TRBJ1-5 | TRBV6-2/TRBV6-3 | CASSKQGANQPQHF
TRBJ1-1 | TRBV10-3 | CAATGGDTEAFF
TRBJ1-4 | TRBV5-1 | CASSEGLNEKLFF
TRBJ2-2 | TRBV4-1 | CASSREANTGELFF
TRBJ1-1 | TRBV5-1 | CASSFENRNTEAFF
TRBJ1-5 | TRBV24-1 | CATSEPGTGAQPQHF
TRBJ2-2 | TRBV5-1 | CASSLPAGEAGELFF
TRBJ1-1 | TRBV29-1 | CSSDGGAGAFF
TRBJ2-1 | TRBV28 | CASIGASSYNEQFF
TRBJ2-2 | TRBV4-3 | CASSQDGGVNTGELFF
TRBJ2-4 | TRBV6-2/TRBV6-3 | CASSSAGGNSKNIQYF
TRBJ2-3 | TRBV5-1 | CASSLQRGGEDTQYF
TRBJ2-1 | TRBV12-3/TRBV12-4 | CASSKAGGPGEQFF
TRBJ1-2 | TRBV24-1 | CATSEGRGHYGYTF
TRBJ1-4 | TRBV12-3/TRBV12-4 | CASSPPDSLVEKLFF
TRBJ1-3 | TRBV28 | CASSPNWGDRDGNTIYF
TRBJ2-7 | TRBV25-1 | CASRPPELVGEQYF
TRBJ1-5 | TRBV24-1 | CATSGVPSNQPQHF
TRBJ2-1 | TRBV18 | CASSPLAGGPYEQFF
TRBJ2-7 | TRBV27 | CASSFVSGSNEQYF
TRBJ2-2 | TRBV15 | CATSRGGLQAGELFF
TRBJ1-6 | TRBV20-1 | CSAPWTGVGSPLHF
TRBJ2-3 | TRBV11-2 | CASSLEPSLSTDTQYF
TRBJ2-7 | TRBV6-5 | CASSHGTVSYEQYF
TRBJ2-5 | TRBV5-1 | CASSLWSAGETQYF
TRBJ2-1 | TRBV20-1 | CSAGAAGKINEQFF
TRBJ1-6 | TRBV7-2 | CASSRVGVNSPLHF
TRBJ1-2 | TRBV9 | CASSTGDRGFDYGYTF
TRBJ1-4 | TRBV12-3/TRBV12-4 | CASSTAGARGEKLFF
TRBJ1-1 | TRBV2 | CASLARQGQGAEAFF
TRBJ1-1 | TRBV12-3/TRBV12-4 | CASNPPRVVTNTEAFF
TRBJ2-5 | TRBV29-1 | CSVEDGTGVEVETQYF
TRBJ2-1 | TRBV12-3/TRBV12-4 | CASSLGMVLGQFF
TRBJ2-4 | TRBV5-6 | CASSLGGADIQYF
TRBJ1-1 | TRBV20-1 | CSAHTGRNTEAFF
TRBJ2-7 | TRBV12-3/TRBV12-4 | CASSRGTSGLEQYF
TRBJ1-5 | TRBV24-1 | CATNGGFNQPQHF
TRBJ2-5 | TRBV20-1 | CSAPTRGTPRETQYF